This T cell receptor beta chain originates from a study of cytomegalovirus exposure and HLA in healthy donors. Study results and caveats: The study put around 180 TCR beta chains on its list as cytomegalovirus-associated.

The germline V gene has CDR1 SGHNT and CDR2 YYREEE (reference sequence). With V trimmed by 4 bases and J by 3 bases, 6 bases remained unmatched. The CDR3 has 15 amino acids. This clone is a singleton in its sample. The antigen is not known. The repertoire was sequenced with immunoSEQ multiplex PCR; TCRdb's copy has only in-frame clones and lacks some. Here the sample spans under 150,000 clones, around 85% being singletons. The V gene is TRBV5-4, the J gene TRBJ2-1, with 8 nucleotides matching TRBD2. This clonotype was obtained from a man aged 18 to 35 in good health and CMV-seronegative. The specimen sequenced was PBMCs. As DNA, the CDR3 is TGTGCCAGCAGCCCGGGAGGGGGGGACTACAATGAGCAGTTCTTC. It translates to CASSPGGGDYNEQFF. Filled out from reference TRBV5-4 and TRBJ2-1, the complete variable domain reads ETGVTQSPTHLIKTRGQQVTLRCSSQSGHNTVSWYQQALGQGPQFIFQYYREEENGRGNFPPRFSGLQFPNYSSELNVNALELDDSALYLCASSPGGGDYNEQFFGPGTRLTVL.